These 16 T cell receptor beta chains originate from one sample sequenced in a study of OX40 agonist ivuxolimab in advanced cancers. Assay used: immunoSEQ multiplex PCR; TCRdb lists only in-frame clones, some missing. The sample includes 77,000 or so clones, about four fifths of them seen just once. This sample comprised CD4+ or CD8+ T cells sorted from blood, obtained in a trial of the OX40 agonist ivuxolimab. Receptors were obtained from an adult with an advanced solid tumor such as melanoma, head and neck, liver or kidney cancer.

The chain recombines TRBV9 with TRBJ1-5; 7 nucleotides align to TRBD1. The V gene end was trimmed by 4 bases and the J gene end by 3 bases; junction bases not matched to a gene: 7. Germline CDR1 SGDLS, CDR2 YYNGEE. This CDR3 has 15 amino acids. The CDR3 is CASSREGQYNQPQHF. The CDR3 DNA is TGTGCCAGCAGCAGGGAGGGACAGTACAATCAGCCCCAGCATTTT.

The chain carries TRBV18 and TRBJ1-1; D not certain. CDR3 length equals 16 residues. Trimming stripped 3 bases from V and 2 bases from J, with 16 bases between. CDR1 is KGHSH and CDR2 is LQKENI in the germline V gene. The CDR3 sequence: CASSPHDWGSNTEAFF. The CDR3 DNA sequence: TGTGCCAGCTCACCCCACGATTGGGGATCCAACACTGAAGCTTTCTTT.

The rearrangement joins TRBV28 to TRBJ2-1; D possibly corresponds to TRBD2 (6 bases). V dropped 5 bases and J dropped 6 bases, with 17 bases sitting between them. This CDR3 is built from 15 residues. Looked up from germline, CDR1 is MDHEN and CDR2 is SYDVKM. The DNA of the CDR3 is TGTGCCAGCAGTGACAGAGGGATGGAGGGCAATGAGCAGTTCTTC. It encodes CASSDRGMEGNEQFF.

The chain has TRBV5-4 and TRBJ2-5; unclear D gene. The end of the DNA is better explained by TRBJ2-7, so the J call may be wrong. CDR1 and CDR2 (germline): SGHNT, YYREEE (reference sequence). This CDR3 comprises 13 residues. The CDR3 DNA sequence: TGTGCCAGCAGCTTCCAGGAAAGCTACGAGCAGTACTTC. Encoded protein: CASSFQESYEQYF.

The CDR3 DNA reads TGTGCCAGCAGCGGGCTGGGACAGAGAGCTTTCTTT. Its protein is CASSGLGQRAFF. The V call is TRBV6-5, the J call TRBJ1-1, with 7 nucleotides matching TRBD1. The CDR3 is made up of 12 amino acids. The germline CDR1 and CDR2 sequences are MNHEY and SVGAGI. Losses at the gene ends were 6 bases for V and 10 bases for J; bases not matched to a gene: 8.

The chain has TRBV27 and TRBJ2-7; D might be TRBD1 (6 bases). The CDR3 spans 13 residues. V was pared by 6 bases and J by 0 bases, with 9 bases between. Germline assignment: CDR1 MNHEY and CDR2 SMNVEV (reference sequence). The CDR3 protein is CASRGHVSYEQYF. The CDR3 DNA reads TGTGCCAGCAGGGGACACGTCTCCTACGAGCAGTACTTC.

Details on this clone: Germline and junction disagree at one end, which may indicate a read error. CDR3 DNA: TGTGCTAGCAGCTTAGATCGGCCCTCCCAGGGGACCCAGTACTTC. As protein: CASSLDRPSQGTQYF. The gene calls are TRBV7-7 and TRBJ2-5, with a tentative D call TRBD1 (5 bases). Germline V gene sequence: CDR1 SSHAT, CDR2 FNYEAQ (reference sequence). The CDR3 is made up of 15 amino acids.

The table lists this clone with a few counts. This chain links TRBV11-3 with TRBJ2-2, with D perhaps TRBD1 (7 bases). V was trimmed by 2 bases and J by 4 bases, leaving 20 bases between them. Germline assignment: CDR1 SGHNT and CDR2 YENEEA. The CDR3 has 18 amino acids. Here the CDR3 reads CASSLSQGGTTSTGELFF. The CDR3 nucleotides read TGTGCCAGCAGCTTAAGTCAGGGGGGAACCACGAGCACCGGGGAGCTGTTTTTT.

The chain joins TRBV29-1 to TRBJ1-5; a possible D gene is TRBD1 (5 bases). The germline gives CDR1 SQVTM, CDR2 ANQGSEA. This CDR3 region has 13 residues. With 4 bases removed from V and 0 bases from J, the gap between germline ends came to 7 bases. CDR3 protein: CSVGGNSNQPQHF. CDR3 bases: TGCAGCGTTGGGGGGAATAGCAATCAGCCCCAGCATTTT.

This rearrangement joins TRBV6-1 to TRBJ2-3; 14 nucleotides match TRBD2. The CDR3 is made up of 21 amino acids. Per germline, CDR1 MNHNS and CDR2 SASEGT. V lost 7 bases, J lost 2 bases, and 20 bases stayed unmatched. The CDR3 DNA is TGTGCCAGCAATAAAGCCCGGACTAGCGGGGGGAGGGAGGGGTCCACAGATACGCAGTATTTT. This encodes CASNKARTSGGREGSTDTQYF.

The chain employs TRBV28 and TRBJ1-5, with TRBD1 matching over 7 bases. The trim removed 5 bases at V and 3 bases at J, leaving 7 bases unmatched. The CDR3 consists of 15 residues. CDR1 MDHEN and CDR2 SYDVKM come from the germline V gene. CDR3 loop: CASSSAGTDNQPQHF. Written as DNA, the CDR3 is TGTGCCAGCAGTAGCGCCGGGACAGACAATCAGCCCCAGCATTTT.

The chain uses TRBV19 and TRBJ2-5; the match to TRBD1 covers 10 bases. The CDR3 consists of 14 residues. Germline V CDR1 and CDR2: LNHDA, SQIVND (reference sequence). With V trimmed by 5 bases and J by 6 bases, 6 bases remained unmatched. CDR3 sequence (DNA): TGTGCCAGTAGTGAAGGGACAGGGGCGCAGACCCAGTACTTC. Its protein is CASSEGTGAQTQYF. The full variable domain, completed using reference TRBV19 and TRBJ2-5, is DGGITQSPKYLFRKEGQNVTLSCEQNLNHDAMYWYRQDPGQGLRLIYYSQIVNDFQKGDIAEGYSVSREKKESFPLTVTSAQKNPTAFYLCASSEGTGAQTQYFGPGTRLLVL.

The chain couples TRBV10-3 to TRBJ1-6; a weak D match, TRBD1 (5 bases). This CDR3 spans 16 amino acids. Germline values: CDR1 ENHRY, CDR2 SYGVKD. Trimming left V 3 bases short and J 0 bases short, with 9 bases between. CDR3 protein: CAISDAGSSYNSPLHF. The CDR3 nucleotides read TGTGCCATCAGTGATGCAGGGAGCTCCTATAATTCACCCCTCCACTTT.

J is TRBJ2-5 and V is TRBV19; either TRBD1 or TRBD2 may supply D (5 bases each). The V end was cut by 9 bases, the J end by 1 base, with 12 bases between. In germline, CDR1 is LNHDA, CDR2 SQIVND (reference sequence). CDR3 size: 13 residues. The CDR3 is CASTGRAQETQYF. The DNA of the CDR3 is TGTGCCAGCACGGGACGGGCCCAAGAGACCCAGTACTTC.

The chain has TRBV11-2 and TRBJ2-1, with 14 bases identical to TRBD2. V was clipped by 7 bases and J by 0 bases; unmatched bases: 8. The germline V gene has CDR1 SGHAT and CDR2 FQNNGV. CDR3 length: 18 residues. For the CDR3, the DNA is TGTGCCAGCAAGGGACTAGCGGGAGACAAAAGCTCCTACAATGAGCAGTTCTTC. This sequence encodes CASKGLAGDKSSYNEQFF.

The chain recombines TRBV29-1 with TRBJ1-6; D gene unclear. The germline V gene has CDR1 SQVTM and CDR2 ANQGSEA. CDR3 size: 10 residues. Trimming left V 8 bases short and J 11 bases short, with 10 bases between. This CDR3 is CSPCMAPLHF. CDR3 sequence (DNA): TGCAGCCCTTGCATGGCACCCCTCCACTTT. Filled out from reference TRBV29-1 and TRBJ1-6, the complete variable domain reads SAVISQKPSRDICQRGTSLTIQCQVDSQVTMMFWYRQQPGQSLTLIATANQGSEATYESGFVIDKFPISRPNLTFSTLTVSNMSPEDSSIYLCSPCMAPLHFGNGTRLTVT.